This T cell receptor beta chain is from a study of shared clonotypes between healthy human individuals. On the study more broadly: The study used three CD4 naive, three CD4 memory, two CD8 naive and one CD8 memory plate per donor.

Only CD45RO-negative cells positively selected for CCR7 counted as naive CD8 cells, so terminally differentiated effector memory CD45RA+ cells were excluded. Study conclusions and caveats: Around 5% of naive CD4 clonotypes were common to a few donors. Tissues were not sampled, only blood, and their repertoires likely differ.

V lost 8 bases to trimming and J lost 6 bases, with 11 bases between them. In germline, CDR1 is MNHEY, CDR2 SMNVEV (reference sequence). The CDR3 has 11 amino acids. As regards this clone: Antigen: not known.

The genomic DNA of each subset was split evenly across several immunoSEQ plates. Clones were read by immunoSEQ multiplex PCR, and TCRdb kept only the in-frame ones, dropping some. The sample lists about 2.2 million clones, 85% to 95% occurring once. The clonotype originates from a man between 18 and 35 years old in good health. Some clones in this sample may be carry-over from other donors' samples. Specimen: naive CD8+ T cells from PBMCs. The J gene is TRBJ2-7, the V gene TRBV27; possible D gene TRBD2, 5 bases. The CDR3, as DNA: TGTGCCAGCCGGGGTCTTGGCGAGCAGTACTTC. Translated: CASRGLGEQYF.